A selection of T cell receptor beta chains follows, all from one sample in a study of beta chain features in type 1 diabetes. TCRdb keeps only in-frame clones here, not all; method: immunoSEQ multiplex PCR. Of some 270,000 clones in the sample, 7% to 9% were seen once. Sequenced sample: central memory CD4+ T cells from blood. The receptors were sampled from a woman under 30 in good health. The CDR3 runs from the conserved cysteine through the conserved F or W. The D gene is left open where the match is weak. Clone sizes are given selectively: once, few, many, or a class where the clone is expanded.

TGTGCCAGCAGCCCAGGGACAGGGAACAGGAATGAGCAGTTCTTC CASSPGTGNRNEQFF - TRBJ2-1 TRBD1 TRBV7-2
TGTGCCTGGAGCGGGACAGGGAAATCGGAGACCCAGTACTTC CAWSGTGKSETQYF - TRBJ2-5 TRBD1 TRBV30
TGTGCCAGCAGCATGACAGGAAACACCATATATTTT CASSMTGNTIYF - TRBJ1-3 - TRBV7-2
TGTGCCAGCAGTTTTGACCCAGGGTCTGATGGCTACACCTTC CASSFDPGSDGYTF few TRBJ1-2 - TRBV28
TGTGCCAGCACTCGAGACTATCCCTCCAATGAGCAGTTCTTC CASTRDYPSNEQFF few TRBJ2-1 - TRBV2
TGTGCCAGCACGGCCCTTGGGGGGGCCCAGCATTTT CASTALGGAQHF - TRBJ1-5 - TRBV6-1
TGTGCCAGCATGCCAGGGGGCCCCTCTTATGGCTACACCTTC CASMPGGPSYGYTF - TRBJ1-2 TRBD1 TRBV6-5
TGTGCCATCAGTGAGATGGAAGCGGGAGAAGAGACCCAGTACTTC CAISEMEAGEETQYF many TRBJ2-5 TRBD2 TRBV10-3
TGTGCCAGCTCTCGGGCCACTAATGAAAAACTGTTTTTT CASSRATNEKLFF - TRBJ1-4 - TRBV18
TGTGCCAGCAGCCCCGCTTGGGGGGCTAACTATGGCTACACCTTC CASSPAWGANYGYTF - TRBJ1-2 - TRBV7-2
TGTGCCAGCAGCTTAGAGGTGACCTACGAGCAGTACTTC CASSLEVTYEQYF few TRBJ2-7 - TRBV7-8
TGTGCCAGCAGCGCGGACAGGGGGTGGGATACGCAGTATTTT CASSADRGWDTQYF - TRBJ2-3 TRBD1 TRBV7-2
TGTGCCAGCAGCTTAGTTGGGGGCCGGAGGACTGAAGCTTTCTTT CASSLVGGRRTEAFF few TRBJ1-1 - TRBV7-9
TGTGCCAGCAGCCAAGAAGGCCCAGATACGCAGTATTTT CASSQEGPDTQYF - TRBJ2-3 - TRBV4-2
TGTGCCAGCTCACCCGACACAGGGGAGCAGTTCTTC CASSPDTGEQFF few TRBJ2-1 - TRBV18
TGTGCCAGCGGCCGGACAGGGGTTGGTCAGCCCCAGCATTTT CASGRTGVGQPQHF few TRBJ1-5 TRBD1 TRBV27
TGTGCCAGCAGCCCTTTGGGGGGCAGGGGCACAGATACGCAGTATTTT CASSPLGGRGTDTQYF many TRBJ2-3 - TRBV14
TGTGCCAGCAGTTTAGAATTAGGGGACCGCGATACGCAGTATTTT CASSLELGDRDTQYF many TRBJ2-3 - TRBV28
TGCAGCGTTAGACAGGGTGGTGGAAACACCATATATTTT CSVRQGGGNTIYF - TRBJ1-3 TRBD1 TRBV29-1
TGTGCCAGCAGCGTTAAACAAACAACGGGGGCCAACGTCCTGACTTTC CASSVKQTTGANVLTF many TRBJ2-6 - TRBV9
TGTGCCAGCAGCCCGGATCACGGGGGCTACACCTTC CASSPDHGGYTF - TRBJ1-2 - TRBV7-6
TGTGCCAGCAATATCCGGACTGAAGCTTTCTTT CASNIRTEAFF - TRBJ1-1 - TRBV6-1
TGTGCCAGCAGCGGCTCCCACAGGAGGGACACAGATACGCAGTATTTT CASSGSHRRDTDTQYF few TRBJ2-3 - TRBV9
TGTGCCAGCAGCGCGTTACAGGGGCCCGGGGAGCCCCAGCATTTT CASSALQGPGEPQHF few TRBJ1-5 TRBD1 TRBV9
TGTGCCAGCAGCGTAGCCTCAACAGGGGATGGCTACACCTTC CASSVASTGDGYTF few TRBJ1-2 TRBD1 TRBV9
TGCGCCAGCAGCCAATCCCGGGACAGGGACTCACCCCTCCACTTT CASSQSRDRDSPLHF - TRBJ1-6 TRBD1 TRBV4-1
TGTGCCAGCAGTCCCTTCGGCGGGTCAAAACATGAAAAACTGTTTTTT CASSPFGGSKHEKLFF few TRBJ1-4 - TRBV7-2
TGCGCCAGCAGCCTCCTAAAGACAGGGCAATCTGAAGCTTTCTTT CASSLLKTGQSEAFF few TRBJ1-1 TRBD1 TRBV5-1
TGTGCCAGCAGCTCCACTAGCGTCAATGAGCAGTTCTTC CASSSTSVNEQFF - TRBJ2-1 TRBD2 TRBV7-3
TGTGCCAGCAGTTACCAGACTAGCGGCACAGATACGCAGTATTTT CASSYQTSGTDTQYF many TRBJ2-3 TRBD2 TRBV6-6
TGTGCCAGCAGCCCAGGGGATACGCAGTATTTT CASSPGDTQYF many TRBJ2-3 - TRBV11-3
TGTGCCAGCAGCCAAAGCTGGGGTAATACGCAGTATTTT CASSQSWGNTQYF - TRBJ2-3 - TRBV7-3
TGTGCCAGCAGCTTTAAGGCAGGAGATACGCAGTATTTT CASSFKAGDTQYF many TRBJ2-3 - TRBV7-7
TGTGCCAGCAGCCAGCGGGGATTCGAGCAGTACTTC CASSQRGFEQYF - TRBJ2-7 TRBD2 TRBV7-2